These T cell receptor beta chains were read from a single sample in a study of PD-L1 blockade in urothelial cancer. This table comes from immunoSEQ multiplex PCR, and its TCRdb copy is limited to in-frame clones, with some not included. The sample lists some 15,000 clones, roughly 90% occurring once. Material: PBMCs, obtained around atezolizumab (anti-PD-L1) treatment. These receptors came from a man between 65 and 79 years old with urothelial cancer. Both conserved end residues are part of each CDR3. The D gene is left open where the match is weak. Size is stated for part of the rows, as once, few or many counts, or as a class when the clone is expanded.

D | J | V | size | DNA | CDR3
NA | TRBJ2-6 | TRBV5-1 | NA | TGCGCCAGCAGCTTGGCGAGCTCTGGGGCCAACGTCCTGACTTTC | CASSLASSGANVLTF
TRBD1 | TRBJ1-4 | TRBV27 | NA | TGTGCCAGCAGTGGACAGGGTGATATAATTACTAATGAAAAACTGTTTTTT | CASSGQGDIITNEKLFF
NA | TRBJ2-1 | TRBV6-4 | NA | TGTGCCAGCAGTGACTCTATAGGGGTGGATGAGCAGTTCTTC | CASSDSIGVDEQFF
NA | TRBJ2-2 | TRBV30 | NA | TGTGCCTGGAGTGTATCTCCCGGGGAGCTGTTTTTT | CAWSVSPGELFF
NA | TRBJ1-2 | TRBV5-6 | NA | TGTGCCAGCAGTGTTCGGGGACACTCCTATGGCTACACCTTC | CASSVRGHSYGYTF
NA | TRBJ1-6 | TRBV5-1 | few | TGCGCCAGCAGCACCGACAGTGGCCCACCCCTCCACTTT | CASSTDSGPPLHF
NA | TRBJ1-2 | TRBV29-1 | once | TGCAGCGTTGAAGGGGCATTAGCTAACTATGGCTACACCTTC | CSVEGALANYGYTF
NA | TRBJ1-2 | TRBV27 | NA | TGTGCCAGCAGATCGACGGCTGCTAGGGGCTACACCTTC | CASRSTAARGYTF
NA | TRBJ1-5 | TRBV5-6 | NA | TGTGCCAGCAGCATACAGGGCCAGCCCCAGCATTTT | CASSIQGQPQHF
TRBD2 | TRBJ2-2 | TRBV4-2 | once | TGTGCCAGCAGCCGGAGACTAGCGGGGGGGCACGGGGAGCTGTTTTTT | CASSRRLAGGHGELFF
NA | TRBJ1-3 | TRBV5-4 | once | TGTGCCAGCAGCTTGGGGACATCGATACCTGGAAACACCATATATTTT | CASSLGTSIPGNTIYF
NA | TRBJ2-7 | TRBV11-2 | NA | TGTGCCAGCAGCATCGGGGTTCCCTACGAGCAGTACTTC | CASSIGVPYEQYF
TRBD2 | TRBJ2-5 | TRBV5-1 | NA | TGCGCCAGCAGCCGTAATGGGGGGGGGAGACAAGAGACCCAGTACTTC | CASSRNGGGRQETQYF
NA | TRBJ1-2 | TRBV2 | NA | TGTGCCAGCAGTGGACCGGGACAAAACTATGGCTACACCTTC | CASSGPGQNYGYTF
TRBD1 | TRBJ1-4 | TRBV5-1 | NA | TGCGCCAGCAGCGGGGGGACAGGGGGCGCGTATGAAAAACTGTTTTTT | CASSGGTGGAYEKLFF
NA | TRBJ2-3 | TRBV11-2 | NA | TGTGCCAGCAGCTTAGGGATTGGAGGGATCTCTAGCACAGATACGCAGTATTTT | CASSLGIGGISSTDTQYF
NA | TRBJ2-1 | TRBV7-7 | NA | TGTGCCAGCAGCCCTATAAGCTCCTACAATGAGCAGTTCTTC | CASSPISSYNEQFF
NA | TRBJ2-3 | TRBV6-5 | NA | TGTGCCAGCAGTTCCACCGAGGGCGGGGGCACAGATACGCAGTATTTT | CASSSTEGGGTDTQYF
TRBD1 | TRBJ2-2 | TRBV11-2 | once | TGTGCCAGCAGCTTAGTATATACAGGGGACACCGGGGAGCTGTTTTTT | CASSLVYTGDTGELFF
NA | TRBJ1-2 | TRBV7-8 | NA | TGTGCCAGCAGCGAATCTGGGGCCGCGGTCGATGGCTACACCTTC | CASSESGAAVDGYTF
NA | TRBJ1-2 | TRBV6-1 | once | TGTGCCAACGGCCAGGGTGCATATGGCTACACCTTC | CANGQGAYGYTF
NA | TRBJ2-1 | TRBV11-3 | NA | TGTGCCAGCAGCCCGAGCGGTTCCTACAATGAGCAGTTCTTC | CASSPSGSYNEQFF
NA | TRBJ1-6 | TRBV7-2 | NA | TGTGCCAGCAGCGCTAGGAATCTCACACCCCTCCACTTT | CASSARNLTPLHF
NA | TRBJ1-1 | TRBV5-4 | NA | TGTGCCAGCAGCTCACTCAATCTCCCGAACACTGAAGCTTTCTTT | CASSSLNLPNTEAFF
NA | TRBJ2-7 | TRBV28 | NA | TGTGCCAGCACCGACAGGACCTACGAGCAGTACTTC | CASTDRTYEQYF